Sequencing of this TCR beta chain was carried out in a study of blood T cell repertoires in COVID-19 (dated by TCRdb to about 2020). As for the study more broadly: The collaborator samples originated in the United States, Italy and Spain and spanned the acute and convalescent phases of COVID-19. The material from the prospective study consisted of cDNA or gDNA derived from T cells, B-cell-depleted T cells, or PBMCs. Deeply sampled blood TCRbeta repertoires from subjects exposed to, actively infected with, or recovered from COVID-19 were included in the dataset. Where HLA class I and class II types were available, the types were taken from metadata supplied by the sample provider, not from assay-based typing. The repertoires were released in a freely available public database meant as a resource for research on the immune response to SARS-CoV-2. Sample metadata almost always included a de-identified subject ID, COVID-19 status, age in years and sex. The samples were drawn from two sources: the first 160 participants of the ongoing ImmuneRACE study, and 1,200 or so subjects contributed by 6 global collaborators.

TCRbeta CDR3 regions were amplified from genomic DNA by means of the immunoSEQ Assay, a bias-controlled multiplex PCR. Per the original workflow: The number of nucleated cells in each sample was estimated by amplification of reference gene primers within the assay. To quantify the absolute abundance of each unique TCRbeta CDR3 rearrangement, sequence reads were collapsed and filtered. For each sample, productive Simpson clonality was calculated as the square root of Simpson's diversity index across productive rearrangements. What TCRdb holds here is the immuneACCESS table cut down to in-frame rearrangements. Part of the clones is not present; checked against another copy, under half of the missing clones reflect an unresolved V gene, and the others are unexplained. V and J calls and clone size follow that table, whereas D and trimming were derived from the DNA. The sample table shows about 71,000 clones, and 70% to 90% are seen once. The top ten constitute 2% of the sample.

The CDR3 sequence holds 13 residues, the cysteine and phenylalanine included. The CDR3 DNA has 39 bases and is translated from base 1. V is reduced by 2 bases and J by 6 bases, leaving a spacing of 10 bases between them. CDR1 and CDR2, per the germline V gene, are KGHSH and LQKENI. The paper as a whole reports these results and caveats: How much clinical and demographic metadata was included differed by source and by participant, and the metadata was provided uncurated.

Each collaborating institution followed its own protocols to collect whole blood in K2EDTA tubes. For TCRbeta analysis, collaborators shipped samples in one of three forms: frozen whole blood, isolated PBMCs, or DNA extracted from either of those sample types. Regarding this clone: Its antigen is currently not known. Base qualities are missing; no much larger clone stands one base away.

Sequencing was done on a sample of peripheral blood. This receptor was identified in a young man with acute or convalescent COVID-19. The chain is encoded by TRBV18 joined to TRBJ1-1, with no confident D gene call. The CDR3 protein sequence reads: CASSPSGYAEAFF. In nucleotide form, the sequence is TGTGCCAGCTCACCATCAGGATACGCTGAAGCTTTCTTT. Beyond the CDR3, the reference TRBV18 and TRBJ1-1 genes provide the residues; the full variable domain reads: NAGVMQNPRHLVRRRGQEARLRCSPMKGHSHVYWYRQLPEEGLKFMVYLQKENIIDESGMPKERFSAEFPKEGPSILRIQQVVRGDSAAYFCASSPSGYAEAFFGQGTRLTVV.